The rows below give T cell receptor beta chains drawn from one sample of a study of blood T cells in healthy people across ages. TCRdb processed the 5' RACE reads anew with MiXCR; each CDR3 protein has one entry. The data hold 950,000 to 1,200,000 distinct CDR3 sequences, with 30% to 40% observed a single time. Sequences were obtained from blood. These receptors originate from a man younger than 35 in good health. CDR3s include the opening cysteine and the closing phenylalanine or tryptophan. Each record gives: D gene, clone size, V gene, J gene, CDR3 protein, CDR3 DNA. D genes are given only for firm matches. For some rows the clone size is stated as once, few or many, or as a class when expanded; others skip it.

-	few	TRBV6-6	TRBJ1-1	CASSKILGVNTEAFF	TGTGCCAGCAGTAAGATCTTGGGGGTGAACACTGAAGCTTTCTTT
-	few	TRBV12-3/TRBV12-4	TRBJ2-7	CATGSGSYEQYF	TGTGCTACGGGGAGTGGGTCCTACGAGCAGTACTTC
TRBD2	-	TRBV6-1	TRBJ2-1	CASRSSGGRVNEQFF	TGTGCCAGCCGGTCGAGTGGCGGGAGAGTCAATGAGCAGTTCTTC
-	few	TRBV5-5	TRBJ1-2	CASSAGALNYGYTF	TGTGCCAGCAGCGCAGGGGCGCTTAACTATGGCTACACCTTC
TRBD2	-	TRBV12-3/TRBV12-4	TRBJ2-1	CASSLGGGGYEQFF	TGTGCCAGCAGTTTAGGCGGGGGGGGCTATGAGCAGTTCTTC
TRBD1	-	TRBV5-1	TRBJ1-1	CASSPYTQTGAREAFF	TGCGCCAGCAGCCCTTACACGCAGACAGGGGCACGGGAAGCTTTCTTT
-	few	TRBV20-1	TRBJ1-2	CSAPTDREGYGYTF	TGCAGTGCCCCAACGGACAGAGAGGGCTATGGCTACACCTTC
-	-	TRBV27	TRBJ1-5	CASRSQSGQPQHF	TGTGCCAGCAGATCACAGAGCGGTCAGCCCCAGCATTTT
TRBD2	few	TRBV7-3	TRBJ2-7	CASSSYSGGSYEQYF	TGTGCCAGCAGCTCTTATAGCGGGGGCTCCTACGAGCAGTACTTC
TRBD1	-	TRBV27	TRBJ2-1	CASSPGGYYDEQFF	TGTGCCAGCAGTCCAGGGGGATACTACGATGAGCAGTTCTTC
TRBD2	-	TRBV5-4	TRBJ2-3	CASSLTGGRSNTQYF	TGTGCCAGCAGCTTGACGGGGGGGCGCTCCAATACGCAGTATTTT
-	-	TRBV5-6	TRBJ2-2	CASSLVGKSPGELFF	TGTGCCAGCAGCTTGGTTGGAAAGTCTCCCGGGGAGCTGTTTTTT
-	many	TRBV12-3/TRBV12-4	TRBJ2-2	CASSFTTGELFF	TGTGCCAGCAGTTTTACAACCGGGGAGCTGTTTTTT
-	many	TRBV7-9	TRBJ2-3	CASSLDDLARDTQYF	TGTGCCAGCAGCTTAGATGATCTCGCAAGAGATACGCAGTATTTT
-	-	TRBV7-9	TRBJ2-2	CASSMTGELFF	TGTGCCAGCAGCATGACAGGGGAGCTGTTTTTT
TRBD1	-	TRBV28	TRBJ1-6	CASYRGVGSPLHF	TGTGCCAGCTACAGGGGTGTTGGGTCACCCCTCCACTTT
-	once	TRBV9	TRBJ1-3	CASSGQAISGNTIYF	TGTGCCAGCAGCGGACAGGCGATCTCTGGAAACACCATATATTTT
-	once	TRBV7-2	TRBJ1-1	CASSPSWGRNTEAFF	TGTGCCAGCAGCCCGAGTTGGGGGCGGAACACTGAAGCTTTCTTT
TRBD1	-	TRBV7-2	TRBJ2-3	CASSFAPTGRTQYF	TGTGCCAGCAGCTTTGCCCCGACAGGGCGTACGCAGTATTTT
-	-	TRBV27	TRBJ1-2	CASSVGGLYGYTF	TGTGCCAGCAGTGTCGGGGGCTTATATGGCTACACCTTC
-	-	TRBV7-9	TRBJ1-4	CASSLDPGTKEKLFF	TGTGCCAGCAGCTTAGATCCTGGGACTAAGGAAAAACTGTTTTTT
-	few	TRBV25-1	TRBJ1-2	CASSFRYGYTF	TGTGCCAGCAGCTTTCGGTATGGCTACACCTTC
TRBD1	-	TRBV6-1	TRBJ1-5	CASSDPTGLQPQHF	TGTGCCAGCAGTGATCCGACAGGGTTGCAGCCCCAGCATTTT
TRBD1	-	TRBV4-3	TRBJ1-6	CASSPLPPGGERLAISPLHF	TGCGCCAGCAGCCCCTTGCCCCCAGGGGGGGAAAGATTGGCAATTTCACCCCTCCACTTT
-	few	TRBV28	TRBJ2-4	CASSGDDIQYF	TGTGCCAGCAGTGGGGACGACATTCAGTACTTC
-	few	TRBV12-5	TRBJ2-5	CASGLSGQETQYF	TGTGCTAGTGGTTTGTCAGGGCAGGAGACCCAGTACTTC
-	-	TRBV2	TRBJ2-3	CASSEDYLGPDTQYF	TGTGCCAGCAGTGAGGACTACTTGGGGCCAGATACGCAGTATTTT
-	-	TRBV3-1	TRBJ2-5	CASSHGTQYF	TGTGCCAGCAGCCACGGGACCCAGTACTTC
-	few	TRBV10-3	TRBJ1-2	CAISESKGSNYGYTF	TGTGCCATCAGTGAGTCAAAGGGTTCTAACTATGGCTACACCTTC
TRBD2	few	TRBV20-1	TRBJ2-5	CSAEGVAGGPQETQYF	TGCAGTGCCGAGGGGGTAGCGGGGGGCCCACAAGAGACCCAGTACTTC